These T cell receptor beta chains were read from a single sample in a study of cytomegalovirus exposure and HLA in healthy donors. Produced via immunoSEQ multiplex PCR; TCRdb's table is partial and in-frame only. The sample has fewer than 200,000 clones, about four fifths seen once. Sequencing was performed on PBMCs. Receptors were obtained from a man aged 50 to 60 in good health and CMV-seronegative. Both conserved end residues are part of each CDR3. Fields, in order: CDR3 protein, CDR3 DNA, clone size, V gene, J gene, D gene. A D gene is named only where the DNA matches it firmly. Some rows have no size entry. The others give once, few or many, or a class for an expanded clone.

CDR3 protein: CASSSTGQYGYTF
CDR3 DNA: TGTGCCAGCAGTTCCACGGGACAGTATGGCTACACCTTC
clone size: -
V gene: TRBV28
J gene: TRBJ1-2
D gene: TRBD1

CDR3 protein: CASSEGVGQRARSTF
CDR3 DNA: TGTGCCAGCAGTGAAGGGGTGGGGCAAAGGGCCCGTTCCACCTTC
clone size: -
V gene: TRBV2
J gene: TRBJ1-2
D gene: -

CDR3 protein: CASTTRQAVGTDTQYF
CDR3 DNA: TGTGCCAGCACCACCAGGCAGGCCGTGGGCACAGATACGCAGTATTTT
clone size: -
V gene: TRBV7-8
J gene: TRBJ2-3
D gene: -

CDR3 protein: CASSERGQGALGANVLTF
CDR3 DNA: TGTGCCAGCAGTGAAAGGGGACAGGGGGCGCTTGGGGCCAACGTCCTGACTTTC
clone size: -
V gene: TRBV2
J gene: TRBJ2-6
D gene: TRBD1

CDR3 protein: CASSGEINTEAFF
CDR3 DNA: TGTGCCAGCAGTGGAGAGATAAACACTGAAGCTTTCTTT
clone size: -
V gene: TRBV6-4
J gene: TRBJ1-1
D gene: -

CDR3 protein: CASTDEGQSRNEQFF
CDR3 DNA: TGTGCCAGCACCGACGAGGGACAGTCAAGAAATGAGCAGTTCTTC
clone size: -
V gene: TRBV28
J gene: TRBJ2-1
D gene: TRBD1

CDR3 protein: CASSSRTGLNTEAFF
CDR3 DNA: TGTGCCAGCAGTTCCCGGACAGGGCTGAACACTGAAGCTTTCTTT
clone size: -
V gene: TRBV28
J gene: TRBJ1-1
D gene: TRBD1

CDR3 protein: CASSGNGPPGLAGPTSYNEQFF
CDR3 DNA: TGTGCCAGCAGCGGCAACGGGCCCCCGGGACTAGCGGGACCCACCTCCTACAATGAGCAGTTCTTC
clone size: -
V gene: TRBV9
J gene: TRBJ2-1
D gene: TRBD2

CDR3 protein: CASSFGTGGSSYNSPLHF
CDR3 DNA: TGTGCCAGCAGCTTTGGGACAGGGGGGAGCTCCTATAATTCACCCCTCCACTTT
clone size: few
V gene: TRBV11-1
J gene: TRBJ1-6
D gene: TRBD1

CDR3 protein: CASSVGRGEAFF
CDR3 DNA: TGTGCCAGCAGTGTTGGACGGGGTGAAGCTTTCTTT
clone size: few
V gene: TRBV6-1
J gene: TRBJ1-1
D gene: -

CDR3 protein: CAVRGADNEQFF
CDR3 DNA: TGTGCCGTCAGGGGGGCAGACAATGAGCAGTTCTTC
clone size: -
V gene: TRBV11-2
J gene: TRBJ2-1
D gene: -